This TCR beta chain was recovered during a study of Ad26.COV2.S vaccination and SARS-CoV-2 variants. Overall study context: Recipients of Ad26.COV2.S got it intramuscularly, once or twice 56 days apart.

Indicated treatment: some 20 received Ad26.COV2.S at low or high dose, single or two shots; roughly five received placebo; per-sample allocation not given. The samples were gathered on day 63 after the first injection of vaccine or placebo. Germline CDR1 reads SGDLS; CDR2 reads YYNGEE. V lost 5 bases to trimming and J lost 3 bases, with 14 bases between them. There are 14 residues in the CDR3. Data came from immunoSEQ multiplex PCR; TCRdb stores just in-frame clones and leaves some out. This sample has 350,000 to 450,000 clones, with 85% found just once. The sample here was peripheral blood, taken in a trial of Ad26.COV2.S vaccine versus placebo. The receptor was derived from a person between 18 and 65 years old who received the Ad26.COV2.S COVID-19 vaccine or a placebo. The V and J genes are TRBV9 and TRBJ1-2; tentative D call: TRBD1 (5 bases). CDR3 sequence: CASSGRGMYYGYTF. The CDR3 nucleotides are TGTGCCAGCAGTGGCCGGGGGATGTACTATGGCTACACCTTC.